These 2 T cell receptor beta chains came from one sample sequenced in a study of OX40 agonist ivuxolimab in advanced cancers. Only in-frame clones appear in the TCRdb table, and some are missing; sequencing was by immunoSEQ multiplex PCR. This table holds tens of thousands of clones, around nine tenths found once. Source: CD4+ or CD8+ T cells sorted from blood, taken in a trial of the OX40 agonist ivuxolimab. The source is an adult with an advanced solid tumor such as melanoma, head and neck, liver or kidney cancer.

The CDR3 protein is CASSLAENLGNTIYF. DNA of the CDR3: TGTGCCAGCAGCTTAGCTGAGAACCTAGGGAACACCATATATTTT. The V gene is TRBV7-8, the J gene TRBJ1-3; D is unresolved. Trimming stripped 0 bases from V and 7 bases from J, with 13 bases between. Germline CDR1 is SGHVS and CDR2 is FQNEAQ. This CDR3 has 15 amino acids.

The V and J genes are TRBV11-3 and TRBJ2-1; 9 bases are shared with TRBD1. Germline loops: CDR1 SGHNT, CDR2 YENEEA. V gave up 1 base and J gave up 3 bases; unmatched junction bases: 4. This CDR3 region has 16 residues. For the CDR3, the DNA is TGTGCCAGCAGCTTAGCCGGGACAGGGATCTACAATGAGCAGTTCTTC. It specifies CASSLAGTGIYNEQFF. Drawing the rest from reference TRBV11-3 and TRBJ2-1, the complete variable domain is EAGVVQSPRYKIIEKKQPVAFWCNPISGHNTLYWYLQNLGQGPELLIRYENEEAVDDSQLPKDRFSAERLKGVDSTLKIQPAELGDSAVYLCASSLAGTGIYNEQFFGPGTRLTVL.